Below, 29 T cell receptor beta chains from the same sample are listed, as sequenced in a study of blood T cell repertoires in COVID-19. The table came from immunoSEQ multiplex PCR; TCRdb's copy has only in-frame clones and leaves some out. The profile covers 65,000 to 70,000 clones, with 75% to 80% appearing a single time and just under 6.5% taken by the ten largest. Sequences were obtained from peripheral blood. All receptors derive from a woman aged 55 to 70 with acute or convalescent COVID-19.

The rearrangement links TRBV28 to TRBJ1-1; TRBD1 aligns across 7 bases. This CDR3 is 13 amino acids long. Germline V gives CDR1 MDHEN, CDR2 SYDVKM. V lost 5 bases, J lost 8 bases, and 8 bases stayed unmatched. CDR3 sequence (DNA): TGTGCCAGCAGTACCGGGACAGTACTAGAAGCTTTCTTT. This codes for CASSTGTVLEAFF.

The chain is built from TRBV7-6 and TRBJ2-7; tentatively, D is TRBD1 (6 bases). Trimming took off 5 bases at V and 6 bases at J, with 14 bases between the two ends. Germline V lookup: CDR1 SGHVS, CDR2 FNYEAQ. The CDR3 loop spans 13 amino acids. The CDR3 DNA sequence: TGTGCCAGCAGCCCACGCGAAGGGGGCGAGCAGTACTTC. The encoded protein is CASSPREGGEQYF. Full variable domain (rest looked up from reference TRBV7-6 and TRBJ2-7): GAGVSQSPRYKVTKRGQDVALRCDPISGHVSLYWYRQALGQGPEFLTYFNYEAQQDKSGLPNDRFSAERPEGSISTLTIQRTEQRDSAMYRCASSPREGGEQYFGPGTRLTVT.

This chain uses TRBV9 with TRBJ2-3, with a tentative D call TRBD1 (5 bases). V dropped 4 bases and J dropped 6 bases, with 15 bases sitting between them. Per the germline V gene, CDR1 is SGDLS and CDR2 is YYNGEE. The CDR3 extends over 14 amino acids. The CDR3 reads CASSPGAGRDTQYF. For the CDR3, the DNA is TGTGCCAGCAGCCCTGGGGCAGGGCGGGATACGCAGTATTTT.

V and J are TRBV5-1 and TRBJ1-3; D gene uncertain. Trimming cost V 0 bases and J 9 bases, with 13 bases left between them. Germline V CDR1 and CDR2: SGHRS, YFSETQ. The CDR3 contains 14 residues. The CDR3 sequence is CASSLEEDGSTIYF. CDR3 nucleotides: TGCGCCAGCAGCTTGGAAGAAGATGGTAGCACCATATATTTT. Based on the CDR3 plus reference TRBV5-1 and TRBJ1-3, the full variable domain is KAGVTQTPRYLIKTRGQQVTLSCSPISGHRSVSWYQQTPGQGLQFLFEYFSETQRNKGNFPGRFSGRQFSNSRSEMNVSTLELGDSALYLCASSLEEDGSTIYFGEGSWLTVV.

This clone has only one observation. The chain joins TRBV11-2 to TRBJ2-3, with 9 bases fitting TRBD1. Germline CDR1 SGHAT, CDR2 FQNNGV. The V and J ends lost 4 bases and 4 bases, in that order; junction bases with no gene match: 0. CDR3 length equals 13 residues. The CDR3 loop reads CASSWDRADTQYF. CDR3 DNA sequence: TGTGCCAGCAGCTGGGACAGGGCAGATACGCAGTATTTT.

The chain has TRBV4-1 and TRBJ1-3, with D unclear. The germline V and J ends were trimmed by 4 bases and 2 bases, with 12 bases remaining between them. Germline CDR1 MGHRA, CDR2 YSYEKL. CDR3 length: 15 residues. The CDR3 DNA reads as TGCGCCAGCAGCCCCCCTCTAGGCCCTGGAAACACCATATATTTT. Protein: CASSPPLGPGNTIYF.

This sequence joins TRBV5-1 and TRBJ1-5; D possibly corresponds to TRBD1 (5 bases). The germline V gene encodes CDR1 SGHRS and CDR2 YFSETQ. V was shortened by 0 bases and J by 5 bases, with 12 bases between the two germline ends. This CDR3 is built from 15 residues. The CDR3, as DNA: TGCGCCAGCAGCTTGGAGGGCCAGGGCTATCAGCCCCAGCATTTT. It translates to CASSLEGQGYQPQHF.

For the CDR3, the DNA is TGTGCCAGCAGCTTAGTTAGCGGGGGGGCCTACGAGCAGTACTTC. Its translation: CASSLVSGGAYEQYF. The chain links TRBV11-2 to TRBJ2-7, with 11 positions matching TRBD2. The V segment lost 1 base and the J segment 2 bases; nucleotides outside the gene matches: 1. The CDR3 is 15 amino acids. Germline loops: CDR1 SGHAT, CDR2 FQNNGV. Using reference TRBV11-2 and TRBJ2-7 for the parts outside the CDR3, the full variable domain is EAGVAQSPRYKIIEKRQSVAFWCNPISGHATLYWYQQILGQGPKLLIQFQNNGVVDDSQLPKDRFSAERLKGVDSTLKIQPAKLEDSAVYLCASSLVSGGAYEQYFGPGTRLTVT.

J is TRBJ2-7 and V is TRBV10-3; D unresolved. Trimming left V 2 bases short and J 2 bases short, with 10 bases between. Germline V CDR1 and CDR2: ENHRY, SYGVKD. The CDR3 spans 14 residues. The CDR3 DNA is TGTGCCATCAGTGAGCCAGGAACCACCTACGAGCAGTACTTC. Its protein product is CAISEPGTTYEQYF.

The CDR3 region is CASSMGRGAYEQYF. The CDR3 nucleotides are TGTGCCAGCAGCATGGGAAGGGGTGCCTACGAGCAGTACTTC. The J gene is TRBJ2-7, the V gene TRBV5-4; tentatively, D is TRBD1 (5 bases). The CDR3 extends over 14 amino acids. Per germline, CDR1 SGHNT and CDR2 YYREEE (reference sequence). Trimming took 4 bases from V and 2 from J, leaving 13 bases between them.

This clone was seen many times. The CDR3 region is CASSAGTSVDEQFF. Here the CDR3 DNA reads TGTGCCAGCAGTGCCGGGACTAGTGTGGATGAGCAGTTCTTC. V and J are TRBV6-4 and TRBJ2-1, with TRBD2 matching over 8 bases. CDR1 is MRHNA, CDR2 SNTAGT, per germline. The J segment lost 8 bases and the V segment lost 4 bases, leaving 7 bases of the junction unmatched. CDR3 length equals 14 residues.

The CDR3, as DNA: TGTGCCAGCAGCCCGACAGCTATGGCCAAAAACATTCAGTACTTC. Its protein product is CASSPTAMAKNIQYF. The chain joins TRBV6-5 to TRBJ2-4, with D possibly being TRBD1 (5 bases). V was trimmed by 6 bases and J by 1 base, leaving 13 bases between them. The CDR3 is made up of 15 amino acids. Germline V gives CDR1 MNHEY, CDR2 SVGAGI.

The CDR3 region has the DNA TGTGCCAGCAGTTACTCGGGGGGGAGCACAGATACGCAGTATTTT. Its protein is CASSYSGGSTDTQYF. This rearrangement joins TRBV6-5 to TRBJ2-3, with 7 bases fitting TRBD2. Germline CDR1 is MNHEY and CDR2 is SVGAGI. This CDR3 has 15 residues. J was trimmed by 0 bases and V by 0 bases; bases with no gene match: 0.

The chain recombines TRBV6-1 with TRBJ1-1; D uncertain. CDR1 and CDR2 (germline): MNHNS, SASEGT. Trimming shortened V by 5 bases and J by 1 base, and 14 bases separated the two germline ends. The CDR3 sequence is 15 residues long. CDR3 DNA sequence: TGTGCCAGCAGTTCCACGGGGAGACGGAACACTGAAGCTTTCTTT. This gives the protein CASSSTGRRNTEAFF.

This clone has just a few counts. This CDR3 reads CASSSQANRGQPQHF. The DNA of the CDR3 is TGTGCCAGCTCATCTCAGGCAAACCGGGGTCAGCCCCAGCATTTT. V usage is TRBV18 and J usage is TRBJ1-5; no definite D call. Looked up from germline, CDR1 is KGHSH and CDR2 is LQKENI. The CDR3 covers 15 residues. V shed 5 bases and J shed 6 bases, with 17 bases lying between them.

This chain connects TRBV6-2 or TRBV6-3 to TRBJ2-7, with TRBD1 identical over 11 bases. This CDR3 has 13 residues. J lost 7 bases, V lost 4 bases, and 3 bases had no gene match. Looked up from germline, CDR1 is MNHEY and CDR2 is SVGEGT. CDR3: CASSLDRGQEQYF. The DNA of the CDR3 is TGTGCCAGCAGTTTGGACAGGGGGCAAGAGCAGTACTTC.

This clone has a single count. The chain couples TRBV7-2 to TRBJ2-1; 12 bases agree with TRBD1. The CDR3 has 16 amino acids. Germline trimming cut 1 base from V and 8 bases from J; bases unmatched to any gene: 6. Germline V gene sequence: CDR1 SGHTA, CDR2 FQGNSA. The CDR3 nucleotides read TGTGCCAGCAGCTTAGGCGGGACAGGGGGCTTGGATGAGCAGTTCTTC. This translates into CASSLGGTGGLDEQFF. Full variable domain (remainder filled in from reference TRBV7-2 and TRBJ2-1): GAGVSQSPSNKVTEKGKDVELRCDPISGHTALYWYRQSLGQGLEFLIYFQGNSAPDKSGLPSDRFSAERTGGSVSTLTIQRTQQEDSAVYLCASSLGGTGGLDEQFFGPGTRLTVL.

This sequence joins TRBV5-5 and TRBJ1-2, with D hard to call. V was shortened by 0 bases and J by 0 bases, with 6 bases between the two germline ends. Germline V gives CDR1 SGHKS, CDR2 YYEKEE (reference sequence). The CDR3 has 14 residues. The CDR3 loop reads CASSLVPANYGYTF. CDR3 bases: TGTGCCAGCAGCTTGGTACCGGCTAACTATGGCTACACCTTC.

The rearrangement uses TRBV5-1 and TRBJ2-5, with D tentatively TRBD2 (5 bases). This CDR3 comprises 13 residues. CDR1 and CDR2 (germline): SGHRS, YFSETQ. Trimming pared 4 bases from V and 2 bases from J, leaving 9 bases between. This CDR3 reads CASSREVQETQYF. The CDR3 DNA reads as TGCGCCAGCAGCCGGGAAGTACAAGAGACCCAGTACTTC.

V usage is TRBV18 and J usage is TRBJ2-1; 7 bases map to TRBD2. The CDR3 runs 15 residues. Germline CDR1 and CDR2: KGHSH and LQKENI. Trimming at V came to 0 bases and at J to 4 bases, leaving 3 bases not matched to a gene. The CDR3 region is CASSPPGSGYNEQFF. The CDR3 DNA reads TGTGCCAGCTCACCACCGGGTAGCGGGTACAATGAGCAGTTCTTC.

The chain's CDR3 is CSASSGGIQETQYF. The CDR3 coding sequence is TGCAGTGCTAGTAGCGGGGGGATTCAAGAGACCCAGTACTTC. This chain joins TRBV20-1 and TRBJ2-5; 10 bases are shared with TRBD2. V trimming: 3 bases; J trimming: 2 bases; junction bases outside the gene matches: 3. The length of the CDR3 is 14 residues. From germline, CDR1 is DFQATT and CDR2 SNEGSKA (reference sequence).

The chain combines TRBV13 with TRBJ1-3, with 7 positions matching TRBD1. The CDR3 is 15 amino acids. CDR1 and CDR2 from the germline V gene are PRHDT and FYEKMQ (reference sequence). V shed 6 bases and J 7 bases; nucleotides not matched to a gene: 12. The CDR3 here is CASSPGTGVVNTIYF. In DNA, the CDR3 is TGTGCCAGCAGTCCCGGAACAGGGGTCGTGAACACCATATATTTT. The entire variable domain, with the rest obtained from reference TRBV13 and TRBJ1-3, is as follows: AAGVIQSPRHLIKEKRETATLKCYPIPRHDTVYWYQQGPGQDPQFLISFYEKMQSDKGSIPDRFSAQQFSDYHSELNMSSLELGDSALYFCASSPGTGVVNTIYFGEGSWLTVV.

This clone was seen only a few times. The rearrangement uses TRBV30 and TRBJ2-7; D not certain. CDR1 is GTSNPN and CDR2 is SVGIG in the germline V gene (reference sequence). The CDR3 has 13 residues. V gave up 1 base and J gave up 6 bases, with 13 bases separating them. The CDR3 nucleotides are TGTGCCTGGAGTGCCCTCGGCGGCGGCGAGCAGTACTTC. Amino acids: CAWSALGGGEQYF.

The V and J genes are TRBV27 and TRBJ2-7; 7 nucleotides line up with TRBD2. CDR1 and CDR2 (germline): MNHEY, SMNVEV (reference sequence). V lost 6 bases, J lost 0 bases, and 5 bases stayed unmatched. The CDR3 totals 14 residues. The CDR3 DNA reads TGTGCCAGCAGACTATGGGGGGGCTCCTACGAGCAGTACTTC. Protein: CASRLWGGSYEQYF.

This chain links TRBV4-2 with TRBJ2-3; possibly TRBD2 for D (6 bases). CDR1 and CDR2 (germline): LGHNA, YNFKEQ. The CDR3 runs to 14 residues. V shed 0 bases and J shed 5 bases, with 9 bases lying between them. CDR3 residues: CASSQEISGDTQYF. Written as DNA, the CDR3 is TGTGCCAGCAGCCAAGAGATTAGCGGAGATACGCAGTATTTT.

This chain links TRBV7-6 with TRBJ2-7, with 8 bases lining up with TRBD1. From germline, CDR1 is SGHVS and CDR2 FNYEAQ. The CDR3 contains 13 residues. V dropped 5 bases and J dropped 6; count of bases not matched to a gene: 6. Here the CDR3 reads CASSLKDRGEQYF. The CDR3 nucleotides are TGTGCCAGCAGCCTAAAAGACAGGGGCGAGCAGTACTTC.

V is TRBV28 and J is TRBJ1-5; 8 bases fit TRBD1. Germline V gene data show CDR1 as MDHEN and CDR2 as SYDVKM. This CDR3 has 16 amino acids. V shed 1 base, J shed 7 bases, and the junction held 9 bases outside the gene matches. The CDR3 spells CASSLLTRGQGQPQHF. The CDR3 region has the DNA TGTGCCAGCAGTTTATTGACCAGGGGGCAGGGGCAGCCCCAGCATTTT.

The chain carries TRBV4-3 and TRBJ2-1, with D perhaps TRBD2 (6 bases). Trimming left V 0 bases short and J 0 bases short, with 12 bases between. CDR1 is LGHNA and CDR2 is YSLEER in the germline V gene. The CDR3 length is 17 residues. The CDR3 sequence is CASSQDRDLSSYNEQFF. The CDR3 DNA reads TGCGCCAGCAGCCAAGATAGGGACTTGAGCTCCTACAATGAGCAGTTCTTC.

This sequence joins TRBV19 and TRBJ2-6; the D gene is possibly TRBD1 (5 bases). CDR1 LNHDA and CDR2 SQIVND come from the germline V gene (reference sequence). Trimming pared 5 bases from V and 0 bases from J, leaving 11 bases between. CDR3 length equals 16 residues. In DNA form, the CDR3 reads TGTGCCAGTAGTTGGGGCGGTCGCTCTGGGGCCAACGTCCTGACTTTC. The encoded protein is CASSWGGRSGANVLTF.